This TCR beta chain was found in a study of blood T cell repertoires in COVID-19. TCRdb keeps only in-frame clones here, not all; method: immunoSEQ multiplex PCR. This table has around 140,000 clones, about 87% appearing once. The CDR3 has 19 amino acids. The J segment lost 7 bases and the V segment lost 6 bases, leaving 19 bases of the junction unmatched. Germline V gene data show CDR1 as SNHLY and CDR2 as FYNNEI. The chain has TRBV2 and TRBJ2-1; TRBD2 agrees at 12 bases. The material sequenced was PBMCs or T cells enriched from blood (not recorded which). This TCR was sampled from a man aged 55 to 70 who had recovered from COVID-19. CDR3 region: CASRAGTSGPPRYDNEQFF. As DNA, the CDR3 is TGTGCCAGCAGAGCCGGGACTAGCGGGCCCCCCCGTTACGATAATGAGCAGTTCTTC.